These T cell receptor beta chains were read from a single sample in a study of blood T cells in healthy people across ages. Each CDR3 protein is one row after TCRdb ran MiXCR on the 5' RACE reads. The table lists over 950,000 distinct CDR3 sequences, approximately 38% of them singletons. Material for sequencing was blood. Receptor source: a man younger than 35 in good health. Both conserved end residues are part of each CDR3. D genes are given only for firm matches. Clone size is stated in some rows and not others, as once, few, many or a class when expanded.

d_gene	v_gene	j_gene	abundance	CDR3nt	CDR3aa
-	TRBV11-2	TRBJ2-3	-	TGTGCCAGCAGCTTAGAAGGAACAGTCACAGATACGCAGTATTTT	CASSLEGTVTDTQYF
-	TRBV21-1	TRBJ2-4	few	TGTGCCAGCAGCTCCCGACAGACTGTAGCCAAAAACATTCAGTACTTC	CASSSRQTVAKNIQYF
-	TRBV10-3	TRBJ1-2	few	TGTGCCATCAGGGACCGACTGAATAACTATGGCTACACCTTC	CAIRDRLNNYGYTF
-	TRBV28	TRBJ2-2	-	TGTGCCAGCAGTTTATGGGGCCTATCACGAGGCACCGGGGAGCTGTTTTTT	CASSLWGLSRGTGELFF
-	TRBV27	TRBJ1-4	few	TGTGCCAGCAGTCCTAACGAACGGTATGAAAAACTGTTTTTT	CASSPNERYEKLFF
TRBD1	TRBV9	TRBJ2-1	few	TGTGCCAGCAGCGAAGGACAGGGGGTATCCAATGAGCAGTTCTTC	CASSEGQGVSNEQFF
TRBD1	TRBV9	TRBJ2-1	-	TGTGCCAGCACCTTGGCGGGGACAGGGGGGAACAATGAGCAGTTCTTC	CASTLAGTGGNNEQFF
TRBD1	TRBV3-1	TRBJ1-2	-	TGTGCCAGCAGCCAAGATCGGAAATTCGGACAGGACCCTAACTATGGCTACACCTTC	CASSQDRKFGQDPNYGYTF
-	TRBV6-1	TRBJ1-1	-	TGTGCCAGCAGTGGACAGGCACACACTGAAGCTTTCTTT	CASSGQAHTEAFF
-	TRBV3-1	TRBJ1-2	-	TGTGCCAGCAGCCAAGACCCAAGGAGTGGCGACTATGGCTACACCTTC	CASSQDPRSGDYGYTF
-	TRBV21-1	TRBJ1-2	-	TGTGCCAGCAGCAAAGGTAGCCACACCTTC	CASSKGSHTF
-	TRBV9	TRBJ2-3	few	TGTGCCAGCAGCGCACTAGGGGTATACACAGATACGCAGTATTTT	CASSALGVYTDTQYF
-	TRBV12-3/TRBV12-4	TRBJ2-7	-	TGTGCCAGCAGTTTCCGGCGGCAGTACTTC	CASSFRRQYF
-	TRBV12-3/TRBV12-4	TRBJ2-4	-	TGTGCCAGCAGTCCCCGGGGAGGAATGAACATTCAGTACTTC	CASSPRGGMNIQYF
-	TRBV11-1	TRBJ2-1	few	TGTGCCAGCAGCTTAGAGGACTACTACAATGAGCAGTTCTTC	CASSLEDYYNEQFF
TRBD1	TRBV6-6	TRBJ1-2	-	TGTGCCAACAGACACGAGACAGGGCTCTATGGCTACACCTTC	CANRHETGLYGYTF
TRBD2	TRBV4-1	TRBJ2-5	-	TGCGCCAGCAGCGGGCACCTAGCGGGTCAAGAGACCCAGTACTTC	CASSGHLAGQETQYF
-	TRBV12-3/TRBV12-4	TRBJ2-3	-	TGTGCCAGCAGTTTACAAAGGGGCCCTTTAACAGATACGCAGTATTTT	CASSLQRGPLTDTQYF